This is a list of T cell receptor beta chains from one sample in a study of T cell responses to AZD1222 COVID-19 vaccine. Clones were sequenced by immunoSEQ multiplex PCR, and TCRdb holds only the in-frame ones, with some missing. The sample records some 80,000 clones, 85% to 90% being singletons. The specimen comprised peripheral blood, sampled on day 0 of AZD1222 vaccination. The receptors come from an adult in good health. Each CDR3 is given with its conserved first and last residue. D genes are given only for firm matches. Expanded clones are given a class, and other clones once, few, many or no size at all.

j_gene,d_gene,abundance,v_gene,CDR3nt,CDR3aa
TRBJ2-1,-,-,TRBV21-1,TGTGCCAGCAGCAAAGCAATAACAGGGGGGTACAATGAGCAGTTCTTC,CASSKAITGGYNEQFF
TRBJ1-1,TRBD1,-,TRBV28,TGTGCCAGCAGTTTAGGACAGGCTGAAGCTTTCTTT,CASSLGQAEAFF
TRBJ2-2,-,-,TRBV14,TGTGCCAGCAGCCAAGGGGGCGGCGGCGGGACCGGGGAGCTGTTTTTT,CASSQGGGGGTGELFF
TRBJ1-2,-,-,TRBV2,TGTGCCAGCAGCCGGGTATATGACTATGGCTACACCTTC,CASSRVYDYGYTF
TRBJ1-1,-,-,TRBV4-2,TGTGCCAGCAGCCAAGAGGTCACTGAAGCTTTCTTT,CASSQEVTEAFF
TRBJ2-5,TRBD1,-,TRBV10-3,TGTGCCATCAGTGAGGACAGGGGGTTGGCAGAGACCCAGTACTTC,CAISEDRGLAETQYF
TRBJ2-2,TRBD1,-,TRBV15,TGTGCCACCAGCCGCAGCCGGGACAGGGGGCGTACCGGGGAGCTGTTTTTT,CATSRSRDRGRTGELFF
TRBJ2-1,TRBD2,-,TRBV7-6,TGTGCCAGCAGCTTTGACGGGAGGGGGTACAATGAGCAGTTCTTC,CASSFDGRGYNEQFF
TRBJ2-5,-,few,TRBV28,TGTGCCAGCAGTCGGGACAATGCAGGCTCAGAGACCCAGTACTTC,CASSRDNAGSETQYF
TRBJ1-5,-,-,TRBV7-9,TGTGCCAGCAGCTTAGATTCTATAGGAGGGCAGCCCCAGCATTTT,CASSLDSIGGQPQHF
TRBJ1-2,-,-,TRBV28,TGTGCCAGCAGTATCGAAGGGGTTTACTATGGCTACACCTTC,CASSIEGVYYGYTF
TRBJ1-6,-,-,TRBV2,TGTGCCAGCAGTGTCTCTGGGGCTCGGAATTCACCCCTCCACTTT,CASSVSGARNSPLHF
TRBJ1-2,-,-,TRBV30,TGTGCCTGGAAAGGGAACGGCTACACCTTC,CAWKGNGYTF
TRBJ1-4,TRBD1,-,TRBV29-1,TGCAGCGTCGGGGACAGTCCTAGCGAAAAACTGTTTTTT,CSVGDSPSEKLFF
TRBJ2-2,-,once,TRBV7-2,TGTGCCAGCAGCTCCCCGGTCACCCCGGTCACCGGGGAGCTGTTTTTT,CASSSPVTPVTGELFF
TRBJ1-1,-,-,TRBV25-1,TGTGCCAGCAAATTTGACGACACTGAAGCTTTCTTT,CASKFDDTEAFF
TRBJ2-1,-,-,TRBV9,TGTGCCAGCAACAAACTAGACAATGAGCAGTTCTTC,CASNKLDNEQFF
TRBJ1-5,-,-,TRBV28,TGTGCCAGCAGATCCCGGGGGGGGTCTGGCAATCAGCCCCAGCATTTT,CASRSRGGSGNQPQHF
TRBJ2-5,-,-,TRBV28,TGTGCCAGCAGTTTTGCCGGGACCGGTAAAGAGACCCAGTACTTC,CASSFAGTGKETQYF
TRBJ2-1,-,-,TRBV15,TGTGCCACCAGCAGAGCCAGTTACAATGAGCAGTTCTTC,CATSRASYNEQFF
TRBJ1-2,-,-,TRBV10-3,TGTGCCACCACAGGGAACTATGGCTACACCTTC,CATTGNYGYTF
TRBJ2-1,TRBD2,once,TRBV30,TGTGCCTGGAAAGGGACTGCGGGAGTCAATGAGCAGTTCTTC,CAWKGTAGVNEQFF
TRBJ2-7,TRBD1,few,TRBV6-1,TGTGCCAGCAGTGAAGCGCCGGGACAGGGGGCTTACGAGCAGTACTTC,CASSEAPGQGAYEQYF
TRBJ2-7,TRBD2,-,TRBV6-5,TGTGCCAGCAGACCCCCCGGGACTACCTACGAGCAGTACTTC,CASRPPGTTYEQYF
TRBJ1-5,TRBD1,-,TRBV5-6,TGTGCCAGCAGCTTCGGGACAGGGGGCCTGAGCAATCAGCCCCAGCATTTT,CASSFGTGGLSNQPQHF
TRBJ1-2,TRBD1,-,TRBV10-3,TGTGCCATCAGTGGGGACAGTAACTATGGCTACACCTTC,CAISGDSNYGYTF
TRBJ1-1,-,-,TRBV7-6,TGTGCCAGCAGCCCCACACTAATGGGGGACACTGAAGCTTTCTTT,CASSPTLMGDTEAFF
TRBJ2-5,TRBD2,few,TRBV24-1,TGTGCCACCAGTGATTTGGGACTAGCGGGGATAGAGACCCAGTACTTC,CATSDLGLAGIETQYF
TRBJ1-2,-,-,TRBV7-2,TGTGCCAGCAGTTTCAACCTCGGGCTTTCGGGGGATGGCTACACCTTC,CASSFNLGLSGDGYTF
TRBJ1-1,-,-,TRBV5-1,TGCGCCAGCAGCTTGGCCGGGGAGGGCACTGAAGCTTTCTTT,CASSLAGEGTEAFF
TRBJ2-7,-,-,TRBV12-3/TRBV12-4,TGTGCCAGCAGTCGACGACTCGAGCAGTACTTC,CASSRRLEQYF
TRBJ2-5,-,-,TRBV18,TGTGCCAGCTCACCACTCGGACCTCCCTGGGAGACCCAGTACTTC,CASSPLGPPWETQYF
TRBJ2-1,-,-,TRBV6-5,TGTGCCAGCAGTCTACCCCTCAACTACAATGAGCAGTTCTTC,CASSLPLNYNEQFF
TRBJ1-1,-,-,TRBV19,TGTGCCAGTATGAACAGGGAAGGGTTAATGAACACTGAAGCTTTCTTT,CASMNREGLMNTEAFF
TRBJ2-7,TRBD2,-,TRBV7-8,TGTGCCAGCAGCCCCGGCGAGCGGGGGCCCTACGAGCAGTACTTC,CASSPGERGPYEQYF
TRBJ1-2,-,-,TRBV3-1/TRBV3-2,TGTGCCAGCAGCCAAGAGGCAGGGAATTGGAGCTATGGCTACACCTTC,CASSQEAGNWSYGYTF
TRBJ2-7,-,-,TRBV12-3/TRBV12-4,TGTGCCAGCAGTTTCGGCTACGAGCAGTACTTC,CASSFGYEQYF
TRBJ2-5,TRBD2,-,TRBV7-3,TGTGCCAGCAGCTTAGGGACTAGCGGGGTCATCCAAGAGACCCAGTACTTC,CASSLGTSGVIQETQYF
TRBJ1-1,TRBD1,-,TRBV10-3,TGTGCCATCACCAGACTACAGGGGGGAACTGAAGCTTTCTTT,CAITRLQGGTEAFF
TRBJ1-6,TRBD1,once,TRBV7-9,TGTGCCAGCAGCTCGGGACAGTATAATTCACCCCTCCACTTT,CASSSGQYNSPLHF
TRBJ2-7,TRBD1,-,TRBV6-5,TGTGCCAGCAGCCAGGGACAGTCCTACGAGCAGTACTTC,CASSQGQSYEQYF
TRBJ2-7,TRBD1,-,TRBV6-5,TGTGCCAGCAAAAGGACAGGGTCCTACGAGCAGTACTTC,CASKRTGSYEQYF
TRBJ1-2,TRBD1,-,TRBV28,TGTGCCAGCAGCCCAGCAGGGGGCGCATCCGGCTACACCTTC,CASSPAGGASGYTF
TRBJ1-5,TRBD1,-,TRBV3-1/TRBV3-2,TGTGCCAGCAGCCAGGGACAGGGGGTTAGCAATCAGCCCCAGCATTTT,CASSQGQGVSNQPQHF
TRBJ1-4,TRBD1,-,TRBV7-9,TGTGCCAGCAGCACGAAGGACAGGGGCCCAGAAAAACTGTTTTTT,CASSTKDRGPEKLFF
TRBJ1-1,-,-,TRBV6-5,TGTGCCAGCAAGGGCTCGGGATTTTCGTTCTTT,CASKGSGFSFF
TRBJ1-6,-,-,TRBV2,TGTGCCACCCGACAAGGGGTCTATAATTCACCCCTCCACTTT,CATRQGVYNSPLHF
TRBJ1-2,TRBD1,-,TRBV7-3,TGTGCCAGCAGCCACGAGGGGACAGGGGGCTCTTATGGCTACACCTTC,CASSHEGTGGSYGYTF